The 29 T cell receptor beta chains reported below all come from one sample, sequenced in a study of blood T cell repertoires in COVID-19. The repertoire was sequenced with immunoSEQ multiplex PCR; TCRdb's copy has only in-frame clones and lacks some. The sample carries about 72,000 clones, 86% recorded once. Material: peripheral blood. The receptors were sampled from a man aged 70 or older with active or convalescent COVID-19.

This clone was observed once. The chain employs TRBV27 and TRBJ1-6; D is perhaps TRBD1 (6 bases). Between the trimmed V and J ends, which lost 7 bases and 4 bases, there was a span of 23 bases. The CDR3 is made up of 18 amino acids. Germline V CDR1 and CDR2: MNHEY, SMNVEV (reference sequence). This CDR3 is CASKKGGDTMGYNSPLHF. The CDR3 nucleotides are TGTGCCAGCAAAAAAGGGGGAGACACCATGGGATATAATTCACCCCTCCACTTT.

The chain is built from TRBV9 and TRBJ2-7; TRBD2 agrees at 8 bases. V lost 0 bases, J lost 4 bases, and 9 bases stayed unmatched. CDR1 and CDR2 from the germline V gene are SGDLS and YYNGEE. This CDR3 has 16 residues. This CDR3 is CASSVGWSGRVYEQYF. The CDR3 DNA is TGTGCCAGCAGCGTAGGATGGAGCGGGAGAGTATACGAGCAGTACTTC.

The J gene is TRBJ2-7, the V gene TRBV28; weak D call: TRBD2 (6 bases). From germline, CDR1 is MDHEN and CDR2 SYDVKM. CDR3 length equals 17 residues. The V end lost 5 bases, the J end lost 7 bases, and 27 bases lay between the germline ends. The CDR3 sequence is CASSGRGRGLMRVEQYF. CDR3 bases: TGTGCCAGCAGTGGACGGGGTCGGGGACTCATGAGGGTTGAGCAGTACTTC.

V gene TRBV5-1 combines with J gene TRBJ2-1, with 12 bases lining up with TRBD2. Germline CDR1 and CDR2: SGHRS and YFSETQ. The J segment lost 6 bases and the V segment lost 0 bases, leaving 4 bases of the junction unmatched. This CDR3 is 16 amino acids long. The CDR3, as DNA: TGCGCCAGCAGCTTGGAGGCTAGCGGGAGGGCCAATGAGCAGTTCTTC. Translation: CASSLEASGRANEQFF.

The rearrangement joins TRBV6-1 to TRBJ1-5; 9 positions agree with TRBD1. V lost 2 bases to trimming and J lost 2 bases; unmatched junction nucleotides: 4. The CDR3 covers 16 residues. The germline gives CDR1 MNHNS, CDR2 SASEGT. The DNA for the CDR3 is TGTGCCAGCAGTGAAAGGGGGACAGGGCGCAATCAGCCCCAGCATTTT. As protein: CASSERGTGRNQPQHF.

This clone appeared a single time. The chain employs TRBV5-5 and TRBJ1-1; TRBD1 aligns across 8 bases. V gave up 0 bases and J gave up 5 bases; unmatched junction bases: 6. Germline assignment: CDR1 SGHKS and CDR2 YYEKEE (reference sequence). The CDR3 is 15 amino acids. This CDR3 is CASSLGYRGLTEAFF. In nucleotides, the CDR3 is TGTGCCAGCAGCTTGGGCTACAGGGGGTTAACTGAAGCTTTCTTT.

The J gene is TRBJ1-1, the V gene TRBV4-3; TRBD1 agrees at 8 bases. CDR3 length: 18 amino acids. Germline V gives CDR1 LGHNA, CDR2 YSLEER. The V gene end was trimmed by 4 bases and the J gene end by 3 bases; junction bases not matched to a gene: 16. The CDR3 loop reads CASSPARSTGVDDTEAFF. CDR3 DNA sequence: TGCGCCAGCAGCCCAGCCCGCTCGACAGGGGTTGATGACACTGAAGCTTTCTTT.

V and J are TRBV5-5 and TRBJ2-2; D remains unclear. The germline V gene encodes CDR1 SGHKS and CDR2 YYEKEE (reference sequence). V dropped 0 bases and J dropped 2 bases, with 11 bases sitting between them. The CDR3 loop spans 16 amino acids. The CDR3 loop reads CASSLVGGSNTGELFF. In DNA, the CDR3 is TGTGCCAGCAGCTTGGTCGGCGGAAGTAACACCGGGGAGCTGTTTTTT.

V gene TRBV2 combines with J gene TRBJ1-5; D remains unclear. The CDR3 has 15 residues. V lost 7 bases and J 4 bases, leaving 17 bases between the germline ends. The germline V gene encodes CDR1 SNHLY and CDR2 FYNNEI. The CDR3 is CASTPLRQQNQPQHF. Written as DNA, the CDR3 is TGTGCCAGCACCCCCCTGCGGCAGCAAAATCAGCCCCAGCATTTT. The full variable domain, completed using reference TRBV2 and TRBJ1-5, is EPEVTQTPSHQVTQMGQEVILRCVPISNHLYFYWYRQILGQKVEFLVSFYNNEISEKSEIFDDQFSVERPDGSNFTLKIRSTKLEDSAMYFCASTPLRQQNQPQHFGDGTRLSIL.

The gene calls are TRBV7-2 and TRBJ1-5; D is unresolved. The CDR3 is 13 residues long. The germline gives CDR1 SGHTA, CDR2 FQGNSA. Trimming took 4 bases from V and 4 from J, leaving 8 bases between them. The CDR3 DNA follows: TGTGCCAGCAGCTCCAGTCAGAATCAGCCCCAGCATTTT. Its protein is CASSSSQNQPQHF.

The chain carries TRBV6-5 and TRBJ1-2; the D gene is possibly TRBD1 (5 bases). Deletions cut 7 bases from V and 5 bases from J, with 14 bases between. The CDR3 totals 13 residues. The germline V gene encodes CDR1 MNHEY and CDR2 SVGAGI. DNA for the CDR3: TGTGCCAGCAAAGGGGCGATAGCTTATGGCTACACCTTC. Its translation: CASKGAIAYGYTF.

V gene TRBV28 combines with J gene TRBJ1-5; no clear D. From germline, CDR1 is MDHEN and CDR2 SYDVKM. Trimming left V 7 bases short and J 4 bases short, with 11 bases between. CDR3 length: 13 amino acids. CDR3 in DNA: TGTGCCAGCACCTTAGACGGGAATCAGCCCCAGCATTTT. As protein: CASTLDGNQPQHF.

This clone was detected only once. The CDR3 loop is CASSSGTGGETQYF. CDR3 nucleotides: TGCGCCAGCAGCAGCGGGACAGGGGGAGAGACCCAGTACTTC. The chain is built from TRBV5-1 and TRBJ2-5; the match to TRBD1 covers 11 bases. Germline CDR1 is SGHRS and CDR2 is YFSETQ. V shed 4 bases and J 4 bases; nucleotides not matched to a gene: 3. There are 14 residues in the CDR3.

CDR3 loop: CASSWAGAGPYEQYF. The CDR3 coding sequence is TGTGCCAGCAGTTGGGCAGGAGCGGGACCCTACGAGCAGTACTTC. J is TRBJ2-7 and V is TRBV28, with 7 bases fitting TRBD2. The CDR3 is 15 amino acids. Germline V CDR1 and CDR2: MDHEN, SYDVKM. V shed 4 bases, J shed 2 bases, and the junction held 8 bases outside the gene matches.

The chain is built from TRBV7-9 and TRBJ2-3; 10 nucleotides match TRBD2. Germline loops: CDR1 SEHNR, CDR2 FQNEAQ (reference sequence). The V gene end was trimmed by 1 base and the J gene end by 4 bases; junction bases not matched to a gene: 8. This CDR3 region has 17 residues. CDR3 in amino acids: CASSLGIAGGWADTQYF. The CDR3 DNA reads as TGTGCCAGCAGCTTAGGTATAGCGGGAGGATGGGCAGATACGCAGTATTTT.

This CDR3 reads CASSYQTRDRAQHF. The CDR3 DNA reads TGTGCCAGCAGTTACCAGACACGGGATAGGGCCCAGCATTTT. This chain uses TRBV6-6 with TRBJ1-5; D is undetermined. The V gene's germline CDR1 is MNHNY and CDR2 SVGAGI (reference sequence). Trimming took off 2 bases at V and 11 bases at J, with 16 bases between the two ends. This CDR3 has 14 amino acids.

This clone is a singleton in its sample. The gene calls are TRBV28 and TRBJ2-7; TRBD1 agrees at 7 bases. J was trimmed by 2 bases and V by 6 bases; bases with no gene match: 4. Germline CDR1 is MDHEN and CDR2 is SYDVKM. This CDR3 is built from 13 residues. As DNA, the CDR3 is TGTGCCAGCAGCCGACAGGGCCCCTACGAGCAGTACTTC. Encoded protein: CASSRQGPYEQYF.

The V and J genes are TRBV2 and TRBJ2-3; D is possibly TRBD2 (6 bases). The CDR3 has 13 residues. With 6 bases removed from V and 0 bases from J, the gap between germline ends came to 7 bases. Looked up from germline, CDR1 is SNHLY and CDR2 is FYNNEI. The CDR3 region is CASRTSSTDTQYF. For the CDR3, the DNA is TGTGCCAGCAGGACTAGTAGCACAGATACGCAGTATTTT. The complete variable domain, with remaining parts taken from reference TRBV2 and TRBJ2-3, reads EPEVTQTPSHQVTQMGQEVILRCVPISNHLYFYWYRQILGQKVEFLVSFYNNEISEKSEIFDDQFSVERPDGSNFTLKIRSTKLEDSAMYFCASRTSSTDTQYFGPGTRLTVL.

This clone came up once. The chain employs TRBV10-3 and TRBJ1-5; the D is unclear. The germline V gene encodes CDR1 ENHRY and CDR2 SYGVKD. V lost 2 bases, J lost 3 bases, and 11 bases lay in between. This CDR3 has 15 residues. The CDR3 loop reads CAISELRHDNQPQHF. The CDR3 DNA is TGTGCCATCAGTGAGCTTAGACATGACAATCAGCCCCAGCATTTT.

The chain combines TRBV12-3 or TRBV12-4 with TRBJ1-3; D gene ambiguous. The CDR3 is made up of 12 amino acids. The V and J ends lost 6 bases and 12 bases respectively, with 15 bases between them. CDR3 protein: CASSWAGTNIYF. CDR3 DNA: TGTGCCAGCAGCTGGGCGGGAACAAACATATATTTT.

The J gene is TRBJ2-2, the V gene TRBV30; perhaps TRBD2 as D (5 bases). Germline CDR1 GTSNPN, CDR2 SVGIG (reference sequence). The CDR3 is 16 amino acids. Between the trimmed V and J ends, which lost 3 bases and 4 bases, there was a span of 18 bases. The CDR3 DNA reads TGTGCCTGGAGCTGGTCGGCGGGTCGGTCCACCGGGGAGCTGTTTTTT. Its translation: CAWSWSAGRSTGELFF.

The rearrangement links TRBV7-2 to TRBJ1-2; D unclear. The germline CDR1 and CDR2 sequences are SGHTA and FQGNSA. V gave up 3 bases and J gave up 7 bases, with 15 bases separating them. The CDR3 runs to 14 residues. In DNA form, the CDR3 reads TGTGCCAGCAGCTTCCGGGTTGTCAGCCGTGGCTACACCTTC. Protein: CASSFRVVSRGYTF. The whole variable domain, remainder taken from reference TRBV7-2 and TRBJ1-2, is GAGVSQSPSNKVTEKGKDVELRCDPISGHTALYWYRQSLGQGLEFLIYFQGNSAPDKSGLPSDRFSAERTGGSVSTLTIQRTQQEDSAVYLCASSFRVVSRGYTFGSGTRLTVV.

The chain carries TRBV2 and TRBJ2-7; 8 bases fit TRBD1. V was clipped by 2 bases and J by 6 bases; unmatched bases: 6. This CDR3 comprises 14 residues. The germline V gene encodes CDR1 SNHLY and CDR2 FYNNEI. Here the CDR3 reads CASSEQGAAVEQYF. The CDR3 nucleotides read TGTGCCAGCAGTGAACAGGGGGCTGCAGTCGAGCAGTACTTC.

The J gene is TRBJ1-5, the V gene TRBV4-3, with a weak D call TRBD1 (6 bases). In germline, CDR1 is LGHNA, CDR2 YSLEER. Trimming removed 1 base at V and 7 bases at J, with 11 bases between. The CDR3 contains 14 residues. The CDR3 region is CASSQGNREQPQHF. CDR3 DNA sequence: TGCGCCAGCAGCCAAGGCAACAGGGAGCAGCCCCAGCATTTT.

The chain carries TRBV5-1 and TRBJ1-3, with a possible D match to TRBD1 (6 bases). The V gene's germline CDR1 is SGHRS and CDR2 YFSETQ. Trimming removed 4 bases at V and 3 bases at J, with 11 bases between. This CDR3 region has 14 residues. For the CDR3, the DNA is TGCGCCAGCAGCCCACAGGGAGTTGGAAACACCATATATTTT. Its translation is CASSPQGVGNTIYF.

The V and J genes are TRBV24-1 and TRBJ1-5; D is undetermined. Germline assignment: CDR1 KGHDR and CDR2 SFDVKD. The CDR3 is made up of 15 amino acids. The ends were cut back, 4 bases at V and 5 bases at J, with 14 bases in the middle. CDR3 in amino acids: CATSEGSNLDQPQHF. CDR3 in DNA: TGTGCCACCAGTGAGGGCAGCAACCTTGATCAGCCCCAGCATTTT.

This chain connects TRBV28 to TRBJ1-2; 7 nucleotides align to TRBD1. CDR3 length: 14 amino acids. Germline V gives CDR1 MDHEN, CDR2 SYDVKM. The ends lost 5 bases at V and 4 bases at J; junction bases unmatched: 7. Here the CDR3 reads CASSPPGQIYGYTF. CDR3 DNA: TGTGCCAGCAGTCCCCCGGGACAGATCTATGGCTACACCTTC.

The chain is built from TRBV28 and TRBJ1-2; 7 bases are a match to TRBD1. The CDR3 runs to 14 residues. CDR1 is MDHEN and CDR2 is SYDVKM in the germline V gene. V lost 6 bases, J lost 4 bases, and 8 bases stayed unmatched. Here the CDR3 reads CASRGGQRSYGYTF. In nucleotides, the CDR3 is TGTGCCAGCAGGGGGGGACAGCGGAGCTATGGCTACACCTTC.

J is TRBJ2-7 and V is TRBV18; 8 positions match TRBD2. The CDR3 runs to 14 residues. Germline values: CDR1 KGHSH, CDR2 LQKENI. J gave up 5 bases and V 5 bases, and 8 bases lay outside the gene matches. CDR3 protein: CASSSQRETNEQYF. DNA of the CDR3: TGTGCCAGCTCATCCCAGCGGGAGACAAACGAGCAGTACTTC. Combining the CDR3 with reference TRBV18 and TRBJ2-7 gives the whole variable domain NAGVMQNPRHLVRRRGQEARLRCSPMKGHSHVYWYRQLPEEGLKFMVYLQKENIIDESGMPKERFSAEFPKEGPSILRIQQVVRGDSAAYFCASSSQRETNEQYFGPGTRLTVT.